These T cell receptor beta chains were read from a single sample in a study of early T cells in non-severe SARS-CoV-2 infection. TCRdb reanalysed the 5' RACE reads using MiXCR and keeps one entry per CDR3 protein. The table lists more than 95,000 distinct CDR3 sequences, 15% of them singletons, with 21% in the top ten. The specimen sequenced was whole blood. These receptors were taken from an adult who was a healthcare worker with PCR-confirmed SARS-CoV-2 infection or an uninfected control (not recorded which). Both conserved end residues are part of each CDR3. The D gene is left open where the match is weak. A row's size may be missing; if present it is once, few, many or a size class.

J | size | V | D | CDR3 | DNA
TRBJ1-6 | few | TRBV11-1 | TRBD1 | CASSSTGERSPLHF | TGTGCCAGCAGCTCTACAGGGGAACGTTCACCCCTCCACTTT
TRBJ2-7 | many | TRBV9 | TRBD2 | CASSVDPHPLGLAGGDEQYF | TGTGCCAGCAGCGTAGACCCTCACCCCCTCGGACTAGCGGGGGGTGACGAGCAGTACTTC
TRBJ2-5 | - | TRBV7-2 | TRBD2 | CASSDFSGVETQYF | TGTGCCAGCAGCGACTTTAGCGGGGTTGAGACCCAGTACTTC
TRBJ1-1 | many | TRBV5-1 | - | CASRTGSNTEAFF | TGCGCCAGTCGAACAGGGAGTAACACTGAAGCTTTCTTT
TRBJ2-3 | few | TRBV4-2 | - | CASSPNRGDTQYF | TGTGCCAGCAGCCCCAACAGAGGGGATACGCAGTATTTT
TRBJ2-1 | - | TRBV20-1 | TRBD2 | CSADPASGSSYNEQFF | TGCAGTGCCGACCCCGCTAGCGGAAGCTCCTACAATGAGCAGTTCTTC
TRBJ2-3 | many | TRBV7-8 | - | CASSSLTTRDTQYF | TGTGCCAGCAGCTCCCTAACGACCCGTGATACGCAGTATTTT
TRBJ2-7 | many | TRBV20-1 | - | CSARKGDRSYEQYF | TGCAGTGCTAGGAAGGGGGACCGTTCCTACGAGCAGTACTTC
TRBJ1-1 | few | TRBV13 | - | CASSGPRGRRGVEAFF | TGTGCCAGCAGCGGTCCTAGGGGCCGTCGTGGAGTTGAAGCTTTCTTT
TRBJ2-7 | few | TRBV4-1 | TRBD1 | CASSQDPRGTGVEQYF | TGCGCCAGCAGCCAAGATCCTAGGGGGACAGGGGTCGAGCAGTACTTC
TRBJ2-1 | few | TRBV5-8 | TRBD2 | CASSPKRGAGVLSSFF | TGTGCCAGCAGCCCAAAGCGGGGGGCTGGCGTCTTGAGTTCTTTCTTC
TRBJ2-7 | - | TRBV2 | - | CASSLDNSEQYF | TGTGCCAGCAGTCTCGACAATTCCGAGCAGTACTTC
TRBJ2-2 | - | TRBV5-4 | TRBD2 | CASSPWEGITAGELFF | TGTGCCAGCAGCCCCTGGGAGGGAATTACGGCCGGGGAGCTGTTTTTT
TRBJ1-5 | few | TRBV18 | - | CASSTAGRDQPQHF | TGTGCCAGCTCTACTGCGGGGAGGGATCAGCCCCAGCATTTT
TRBJ1-1 | once | TRBV7-3 | - | CASSLEGVGEAFF | TGTGCCAGCAGCTTAGAGGGAGTTGGTGAAGCTTTCTTT
TRBJ2-3 | many | TRBV7-9 | - | CASSLTISTDTQYF | TGTGCCAGCAGCTTAACTATCAGCACAGATACGCAGTATTTT
TRBJ2-5 | - | TRBV2 | - | CASSESWYQQETQYF | TGTGCCAGCAGTGAGTCCTGGTATCAACAAGAGACCCAGTACTTC
TRBJ1-1 | - | TRBV12-3/TRBV12-4 | - | CASSLQIMNTEAFF | TGTGCCAGCAGTTTACAGATCATGAACACTGAAGCTTTCTTT
TRBJ1-1 | - | TRBV15 | TRBD1 | CATSLRTGNTEAFF | TGTGCCACCAGCCTACGGACAGGGAACACTGAAGCTTTCTTT
TRBJ1-1 | many | TRBV6-6 | - | CASSSLMNTEAFF | TGTGCCAGCAGTTCACTCATGAACACTGAAGCTTTCTTT
TRBJ1-1 | few | TRBV3-1 | - | CASTLSGVSNTEAFF | TGTGCCAGCACCCTGTCAGGTGTTTCGAACACTGAAGCTTTCTTT
TRBJ1-6 | - | TRBV20-1 | - | CSARGAYAVDNSPLHF | TGCAGTGCTAGAGGAGCTTACGCTGTTGATAATTCACCCCTCCACTTT
TRBJ2-3 | - | TRBV10-2 | - | CASRPVGAPGATDTQYF | TGCGCCAGCAGGCCGGTGGGGGCGCCTGGAGCCACAGATACGCAGTATTTT
TRBJ1-2 | few | TRBV29-1 | - | CSVDLHSYGYTF | TGCAGCGTTGATCTCCATTCATATGGCTACACCTTC
TRBJ1-5 | few | TRBV3-1 | - | CASSQALGEPQHF | TGTGCCAGCAGCCAAGCCCTGGGGGAGCCCCAGCATTTT